Listed below are T cell receptor beta chains from one sample, sequenced in a study of post-analysis software for immune sequencing data. TCRdb recomputed calls from the PCR reads with MiXCR, one row per CDR3 protein. Among approximately 770,000 distinct CDR3 sequences, just over 45% were seen once, and the ten largest hold approximately 5%. The material sequenced was blood. The source is a girl aged 10 to 17 with multiple sclerosis. Each CDR3 is given with its conserved first and last residue. D genes are given only for firm matches. For some rows the clone size is stated as once, few or many, or as a class when expanded; others skip it.

-	TRBV3-1	TRBJ1-2	-	TGTGCCAGCAGCCAAGAGGCAGGGGTTGGCTACACCTTC	CASSQEAGVGYTF
-	TRBV4-3	TRBJ1-4	-	TGCGCCAGCAGCCAAGAGACCCCAGGGTTGGGTGAAAAACTGTTTTTT	CASSQETPGLGEKLFF
-	TRBV6-5	TRBJ1-2	-	TGTGCCAGCAGTTACACCGGGAGATATGGCTACACCTTC	CASSYTGRYGYTF
-	TRBV20-1	TRBJ2-3	-	TGCAGTGCTAGAAAGACGGGGCGCACAGATACGCAGTATTTT	CSARKTGRTDTQYF
-	TRBV25-1	TRBJ1-2	-	TGTGCCAGCGGCCCCGACATCGAGAACTATGGCTACACCTTC	CASGPDIENYGYTF
-	TRBV7-9	TRBJ2-7	TRBD1	TGTGCCAGCAGCGAAACGCCGGACAGGTTTACTCCCTACGAGCAGTACTTC	CASSETPDRFTPYEQYF
-	TRBV14	TRBJ1-1	-	TGTGCCAGCAGCCAATTCCCCGGGACAAGAGAAGCTTTCTTT	CASSQFPGTREAFF
-	TRBV11-1	TRBJ2-7	TRBD1	TGTGCCAGCACCCCGGACAGGGGGCAGGAGCAGTACTTC	CASTPDRGQEQYF
few	TRBV5-1	TRBJ2-7	-	TGCGCCAGCAGCTCCACTAGGTACGAGCAGTACTTC	CASSSTRYEQYF
-	TRBV6-2/TRBV6-3	TRBJ2-2	TRBD1	TGTGCCAGCAGTTGGACAGGGGGGACCGGGGAGCTGTTTTTT	CASSWTGGTGELFF
-	TRBV10-3	TRBJ2-7	TRBD2	TGTGCCATCAGTTCGACTAGCGGGGGGCTCTACGAGCAGTACTTC	CAISSTSGGLYEQYF
-	TRBV7-3	TRBJ2-5	TRBD1	TGTGCCAGCAGCGCCGGACAGGGAGAGACCCAGTACTTC	CASSAGQGETQYF
-	TRBV11-2	TRBJ2-7	TRBD2	TGTGCCAGCAGCCCCCACGTGGGACTAGCGGGAGACGAGCAGTACTTC	CASSPHVGLAGDEQYF
few	TRBV20-1	TRBJ1-1	TRBD1	TGCAGTGTACAGGGGCTGGTCTACGGCACTGAAGCTTTCTTT	CSVQGLVYGTEAFF
-	TRBV28	TRBJ1-5	-	TGTGCCAGCAGTTTAGGGAGGGGGGGTCAGCCCCAGCATTTT	CASSLGRGGQPQHF
-	TRBV9	TRBJ1-2	TRBD1	TGTGCCAGCAGCGTAGCCCGGGACAGGCAATATGGCTACACCTTC	CASSVARDRQYGYTF
many	TRBV7-6	TRBJ2-7	TRBD1	TGTGCCAGCAGCCCAGGGACAGGGGAACCCTACGAGCAGTACTTC	CASSPGTGEPYEQYF
-	TRBV7-9	TRBJ2-7	TRBD1	TGTGCCAGCAGCTTAACGGGACAGGGGACCTACGAGCAGTACTTC	CASSLTGQGTYEQYF
few	TRBV7-3	TRBJ2-1	TRBD2	TGTGCCAGCAGCTTATACCCTAGCGGGTCCTCCTACAATGAGCAGTTCTTC	CASSLYPSGSSYNEQFF
-	TRBV6-6	TRBJ2-4	-	TGTACCAGCAGTTTTCTTGACGACATTCAGTACTTC	CTSSFLDDIQYF
-	TRBV15	TRBJ2-1	-	TGTGCCACCAGCAGAGTCCCCCGGGAGAGGTACAATGAGCAGTTCTTC	CATSRVPRERYNEQFF
-	TRBV9	TRBJ2-3	-	TGTGCCAGCAGCCGTAGGGGAGAATCTAGCACAGATACGCAGTATTTT	CASSRRGESSTDTQYF
-	TRBV12-3/TRBV12-4	TRBJ1-2	TRBD1	TGTGCCAGCAGCCACAGGGGAGACTATGGCTACACCTTC	CASSHRGDYGYTF
-	TRBV7-7	TRBJ2-6	TRBD1	TGTGCTAGCAGCAAGGGGGCAGGGGTCAACGTCCTGACTTTC	CASSKGAGVNVLTF
few	TRBV11-2	TRBJ2-6	-	TGTGCCAGCAGCTTAGGGGTCGGAGGGGCCAACGTCCTGACTTTC	CASSLGVGGANVLTF
-	TRBV29-1	TRBJ2-5	TRBD2	TGCAGCGCTGGTAGAGGGACTAGCGGAGAGACCCAGTACTTC	CSAGRGTSGETQYF
few	TRBV28	TRBJ1-1	-	TGTGCCAGCAGTCGCGGGGGTAGGACTGAAGCTTTCTTT	CASSRGGRTEAFF
-	TRBV27	TRBJ2-5	-	TGTGCCAGCAGTTTAAGGGCTGACCAAGAGACCCAGTACTTC	CASSLRADQETQYF
-	TRBV20-1	TRBJ2-1	-	TGCAGTGCTAGTTACCGGGGCTACAATGAGCAGTTCTTC	CSASYRGYNEQFF
-	TRBV10-1	TRBJ1-1	TRBD1	TGCGCCAGCAGTGACCTAACAGGGGACGGAGAAGCTTTCTTT	CASSDLTGDGEAFF
-	TRBV9	TRBJ2-5	TRBD1	TGTGCCAGCAGCGTAGGGGACAGGAAAGAGACCCAGTACTTC	CASSVGDRKETQYF
few	TRBV7-9	TRBJ2-7	-	TGTGCCAGCAGCTTAGTGGTTCGGGACCCCTACGAGCAGTACTTC	CASSLVVRDPYEQYF
-	TRBV25-1	TRBJ1-2	-	TGTGCCAGCGGGGATCCAGGCGACTATGGCTACACCTTC	CASGDPGDYGYTF
-	TRBV6-1	TRBJ2-1	-	TGTGCCAGCAGTGAAAAATTTGTTTGGGCTAGTTTCCATGAGCAGTTCTTC	CASSEKFVWASFHEQFF
-	TRBV24-1	TRBJ2-1	TRBD1	TGTGCCACCAGTGACCGAGGGGGACAGGGGGGCTATGAGCAGTTCTTC	CATSDRGGQGGYEQFF
-	TRBV30	TRBJ2-1	-	TGTGCCTGGATCGGGTTGGGGAACTACAATGAGCAGTTCTTC	CAWIGLGNYNEQFF
few	TRBV9	TRBJ2-4	TRBD2	TGTGCCAGCAGCGTAGAGGGGACTAGCGGGAGGTTAGACATTCAGTACTTC	CASSVEGTSGRLDIQYF
few	TRBV4-2	TRBJ2-7	TRBD2	TGTGCCAGCAGCCAAGGCCAGCCTAGCGGGAGATTTAGATCCTACGAGCAGTACTTC	CASSQGQPSGRFRSYEQYF
-	TRBV27	TRBJ1-1	-	TGTGCCAGCAGTCCGCCCGCGGGAGGGAACACTGAAGCTTTCTTT	CASSPPAGGNTEAFF
few	TRBV7-9	TRBJ1-1	-	TGTGCCAGCAGTCCACAGTCGGTTAAGGGAACTGAAGCTTTCTTT	CASSPQSVKGTEAFF
-	TRBV4-1	TRBJ1-2	-	TGCGCCAGCAGCCCTGAATCGGGACGAAATAACTATGGCTACACCTTC	CASSPESGRNNYGYTF
-	TRBV30	TRBJ2-5	-	TGTGCCTGGAGTATAGGAGCATCGGAGACCCAGTACTTC	CAWSIGASETQYF
-	TRBV10-3	TRBJ2-3	TRBD2	TGTGCCATCAGTTTACTAGCGGACCTGCGGGATACGCAGTATTTT	CAISLLADLRDTQYF
-	TRBV7-2	TRBJ1-6	-	TGTGCCAGCAGCGCCGCCCAGGGAATCTATAATTCACCCCTCCACTTT	CASSAAQGIYNSPLHF
few	TRBV4-1	TRBJ2-1	TRBD2	TGCGCCAGCAGCCAAGTAGGAAAGCTAGCGGGACGCGATGAGCAGTTCTTC	CASSQVGKLAGRDEQFF
many	TRBV14	TRBJ2-5	-	TGTGCCAGCAGCCTCAAAGAGGGAGGCAGCCCGGCCCAAGAGACCCAGTACTTC	CASSLKEGGSPAQETQYF
-	TRBV24-1	TRBJ1-2	-	TGTGCCACCAGTGAACCCTACTATGGCTACACCTTC	CATSEPYYGYTF
-	TRBV19	TRBJ1-2	-	TGTGCCAGTAGTATAGTTCTGGGGGACTATGGCTACACCTTC	CASSIVLGDYGYTF
-	TRBV28	TRBJ2-3	TRBD2	TGTGCCAGCAGTTTATCTAGCGGACCCACAGATACGCAGTATTTT	CASSLSSGPTDTQYF
-	TRBV24-1	TRBJ1-5	-	TGTGCCACCAGTGGCCGACAGCCTAATCAGCCCCAGCATTTT	CATSGRQPNQPQHF
-	TRBV20-1	TRBJ2-1	TRBD2	TGCAGTGCCGCGGGACTAGCAAAATCCTACAATGAGCAGTTCTTC	CSAAGLAKSYNEQFF